This T cell receptor beta chain appears in the sequencing data of a study of blood T cell repertoires in COVID-19. Across the study: Collection of acute and convalescent COVID-19 samples took place in the United States, Italy and Spain. PBMCs, B-cell-depleted T cells, or T cells provided the cDNA or gDNA that made up the material.

CDR3 size: 16 residues. Study processing details: Nucleated cell number was recorded as an estimate derived from reference gene primer amplification. The assay was immunoSEQ multiplex PCR, and TCRdb's table has in-frame clones only and misses some. The V and J calls and the clone size are those of that table, but D and trimming were determined from the DNA. The data hold about 210,000 clones, with approximately 91% observed a single time. The source of this sequence is a woman between 35 and 50 years old with acute or convalescent COVID-19. Specimen: peripheral blood. V usage is TRBV21-1 and J usage is TRBJ1-3; the table's TRBD1 call for D was not verified on the DNA. TRBV21-1 is listed as a pseudogene. The CDR3 bases are TGTGCCAGCAGCAAAGAGGACAGGGGAACGGGAAACACCATATATTTT. This sequence encodes CASSKEDRGTGNTIYF.